These 29 T cell receptor beta chains were all obtained from the same sample, sequenced in a study of blood T cell repertoires in COVID-19. Sequenced by immunoSEQ multiplex PCR; TCRdb stores in-frame clones only, minus some. The sample carries hundreds of thousands of clones, approximately 91% recorded once. The specimen sequenced was peripheral blood. These receptors were collected from a man younger than 35 with active or convalescent COVID-19.

The chain is built from TRBV13 and TRBJ1-1, with 7 bases matching TRBD1. The trim removed 2 bases at V and 4 bases at J, leaving 7 bases unmatched. The CDR3 covers 15 residues. Germline CDR1 and CDR2: PRHDT and FYEKMQ (reference sequence). In DNA form, the CDR3 reads TGTGCCAGCAGCTTACCGCCAGGGGGACGCACTGAAGCTTTCTTT. Its protein product is CASSLPPGGRTEAFF.

The V gene is TRBV11-2, the J gene TRBJ2-7, with D possibly matching TRBD1 (6 bases). Between the trimmed V and J ends, which lost 1 base and 2 bases, there was a span of 15 bases. This CDR3 has 16 residues. The germline CDR1 and CDR2 sequences are SGHAT and FQNNGV. This chain's CDR3 is CASSLVFGRGPYEQYF. The CDR3, as DNA: TGTGCCAGCAGCTTAGTTTTCGGCAGGGGCCCCTACGAGCAGTACTTC. Complete variable domain (other parts from reference TRBV11-2 and TRBJ2-7): EAGVAQSPRYKIIEKRQSVAFWCNPISGHATLYWYQQILGQGPKLLIQFQNNGVVDDSQLPKDRFSAERLKGVDSTLKIQPAKLEDSAVYLCASSLVFGRGPYEQYFGPGTRLTVT.

CDR3 loop: CSVEALGYTF. DNA for the CDR3: TGCAGCGTTGAAGCACTCGGCTACACCTTC. This chain uses TRBV29-1 with TRBJ1-2; D gene ambiguous. CDR3 length: 10 residues. V shed 1 base and J shed 8 bases, with 5 bases lying between them. Looked up from germline, CDR1 is SQVTM and CDR2 is ANQGSEA.

The chain recombines TRBV5-6 with TRBJ1-3, with a tentative D call TRBD1 (6 bases). V was cut by 1 base and J by 8 bases, with 16 bases left in between. Looked up from germline, CDR1 is SGHDT and CDR2 is YYEEEE. The CDR3 runs to 15 residues. DNA of the CDR3: TGTGCCAGCAGCTTGCGGGGGGCCACTGGGTACACCATATATTTT. It is translated as CASSLRGATGYTIYF.

The chain is built from TRBV5-6 and TRBJ2-1; 7 nucleotides agree with TRBD1. Germline V CDR1 and CDR2: SGHDT, YYEEEE. The junction had 8 bases not matched to a gene; V was cut back by 3 bases and J by 8 bases. The CDR3 runs to 14 residues. The CDR3, as DNA: TGTGCCAGCAGCTCGACCCAGACAGGGTATGAGCAGTTCTTC. Translation: CASSSTQTGYEQFF.

This clone appeared a few times. The J gene is TRBJ1-4, the V gene TRBV19, with D perhaps TRBD1 (6 bases). Trimming cost V 4 bases and J 5 bases, with 11 bases left between them. Germline-derived CDR1 and CDR2 are LNHDA and SQIVND (reference sequence). This CDR3 has 14 amino acids. The CDR3 DNA is TGTGCCAGTAGTACAAAGAGGGGGAATGAAAAACTGTTTTTT. Translated, it gives CASSTKRGNEKLFF.

Here the CDR3 reads CASSRNAGETGELFF. The CDR3 DNA follows: TGTGCCAGCAGCCGGAACGCGGGAGAAACCGGGGAGCTGTTTTTT. The J gene is TRBJ2-2, the V gene TRBV7-3; TRBD2 matches at 7 bases. This CDR3 has 15 amino acids. Germline loops: CDR1 SGHTA, CDR2 FQGTGA. V shed 5 bases, J shed 5 bases, and the junction held 8 bases outside the gene matches. The full variable domain, in which reference TRBV7-3 and TRBJ2-2 provide the parts outside the CDR3, is GAGVSQTPSNKVTEKGKYVELRCDPISGHTALYWYRQSLGQGPEFLIYFQGTGAADDSGLPNDRFFAVRPEGSVSTLKIQRTERGDSAVYLCASSRNAGETGELFFGEGSRLTVL.

J is TRBJ2-7 and V is TRBV6-7; tentatively, D is TRBD1 (6 bases). TRBV6-7 is an open reading frame, and its role is uncertain. This CDR3 spans 15 amino acids. Between the trimmed V and J ends, which lost 4 bases and 5 bases, there was a span of 18 bases. CDR3 DNA sequence: TGTGCCAGCAGTTTTTACAGGGAAGGGGCCCACGAGCAGTACTTC. This translates into CASSFYREGAHEQYF.

The chain employs TRBV7-3 and TRBJ1-1, with D unresolved. The V gene's germline CDR1 is SGHTA and CDR2 FQGTGA. This CDR3 has 13 residues. V gave up 2 bases and J gave up 1 base, with 5 bases separating them. CDR3 nucleotide sequence: TGTGCCAGCAGCTTATACTCGAACACTGAAGCTTTCTTT. Its translation: CASSLYSNTEAFF.

The chain links TRBV5-1 to TRBJ1-1, with TRBD1 matching 10 bases. The CDR3 sequence is 16 residues long. The ends lost 5 bases at V and 0 bases at J; junction bases unmatched: 7. Germline assignment: CDR1 SGHRS and CDR2 YFSETQ. The CDR3 sequence is CASRRTGGSMNTEAFF. The DNA of the CDR3 is TGCGCCAGCAGGCGGACAGGGGGTTCCATGAACACTGAAGCTTTCTTT.

This chain links TRBV5-4 with TRBJ1-2, with 10 positions matching TRBD1. CDR1 SGHNT and CDR2 YYREEE come from the germline V gene (reference sequence). Trimming removed 5 bases from V and 3 bases from J; junction bases left unmatched: 7. This CDR3 spans 15 amino acids. CDR3 DNA sequence: TGTGCCAGCAGATCCGGGACAGGGGACCACTATGGCTACACCTTC. It specifies CASRSGTGDHYGYTF.

V is TRBV9 and J is TRBJ1-1; no reliable D call. V lost 3 bases to trimming and J lost 2 bases, with 11 bases between them. Germline-derived CDR1 and CDR2 are SGDLS and YYNGEE. The length of the CDR3 is 14 residues. The CDR3 nucleotides are TGTGCCAGCAGCGCTCGGACGGGAAACACTGAAGCTTTCTTT. It codes for CASSARTGNTEAFF. The complete variable domain, with remaining parts taken from reference TRBV9 and TRBJ1-1, reads DSGVTQTPKHLITATGQRVTLRCSPRSGDLSVYWYQQSLDQGLQFLIQYYNGEERAKGNILERFSAQQFPDLHSELNLSSLELGDSALYFCASSARTGNTEAFFGQGTRLTVV.

The table lists this clone with a count of one. In DNA, the CDR3 is TGTGCCAGCAGAGGGGAGGGTGAGCAGTTCTTC. It translates to CASRGEGEQFF. The rearrangement uses TRBV6-5 and TRBJ2-1, with 7 bases fitting TRBD2. V shed 6 bases and J 9 bases; nucleotides not matched to a gene: 2. The germline CDR1 and CDR2 sequences are MNHEY and SVGAGI. CDR3 length equals 11 residues.

Regarding this clone: The sample holds other DNA sequences that translate to the same CDR3. The chain joins TRBV18 to TRBJ1-3, with 8 bases that match TRBD1. In germline, CDR1 is KGHSH, CDR2 LQKENI. Losses at the gene ends were 3 bases for V and 0 bases for J; bases not matched to a gene: 1. This CDR3 region has 15 residues. DNA for the CDR3: TGTGCCAGCTCACCCGGGACAGGCTCTGGAAACACCATATATTTT. Translating gives CASSPGTGSGNTIYF.

This chain joins TRBV5-6 and TRBJ2-2; D gene uncertain. With 0 bases removed from V and 6 bases from J, the gap between germline ends came to 9 bases. Germline CDR1 is SGHDT and CDR2 is YYEEEE. The CDR3 loop spans 14 amino acids. DNA of the CDR3: TGTGCCAGCAGCTTGGCGAGGTTTCCCGGGGAGCTGTTTTTT. Residues: CASSLARFPGELFF. Complete variable domain (other parts from reference TRBV5-6 and TRBJ2-2): DAGVTQSPTHLIKTRGQQVTLRCSPKSGHDTVSWYQQALGQGPQFIFQYYEEEERQRGNFPDRFSGHQFPNYSSELNVNALLLGDSALYLCASSLARFPGELFFGEGSRLTVL.

This clone is a singleton in its sample. The V and J genes are TRBV6-5 and TRBJ2-7; a possible D gene is TRBD1 (5 bases). With 2 bases removed from V and 2 bases from J, the gap between germline ends came to 10 bases. This CDR3 spans 14 amino acids. Germline CDR1 reads MNHEY; CDR2 reads SVGAGI. The CDR3 bases are TGTGCCAGCAGTTACGGGGCAGGGACCTACGAGCAGTACTTC. This encodes CASSYGAGTYEQYF.

V usage is TRBV19 and J usage is TRBJ2-2; D might be TRBD1 (5 bases). V lost 5 bases to trimming and J lost 2 bases, with 21 bases between them. The CDR3 is 18 amino acids. Germline CDR1 reads LNHDA; CDR2 reads SQIVND (reference sequence). As DNA, the CDR3 is TGTGCCAGTAGTGCCGCGGTTCTGCTGGGGCAAAACACCGGGGAGCTGTTTTTT. Its translation: CASSAAVLLGQNTGELFF.

The chain links TRBV5-4 to TRBJ1-2, with D hard to call. Germline values: CDR1 SGHNT, CDR2 YYREEE (reference sequence). Between the trimmed V and J ends, which lost 6 bases and 3 bases, there was a span of 21 bases. The CDR3 consists of 16 residues. The CDR3 reads CASKVQGRTGYYGYTF. The DNA of the CDR3 is TGTGCCAGCAAAGTCCAAGGGAGGACGGGGTACTATGGCTACACCTTC.

The rearrangement uses TRBV9 and TRBJ2-7; 7 bases match TRBD1. The ends lost 4 bases at V and 3 bases at J; junction bases unmatched: 7. Germline CDR1 and CDR2: SGDLS and YYNGEE. The CDR3 contains 14 residues. CDR3 sequence reads: CASSPRDSGYEQYF. The CDR3 DNA sequence: TGTGCCAGCAGCCCCCGGGACAGTGGCTACGAGCAGTACTTC.

The V gene is TRBV11-2, the J gene TRBJ2-7, with D perhaps TRBD2 (5 bases). Germline V gene sequence: CDR1 SGHAT, CDR2 FQNNGV. Trimming took off 3 bases at V and 9 bases at J, with 12 bases between the two ends. The CDR3 runs 12 residues. CDR3 sequence: CASSFGGYAQYF. Written as DNA, the CDR3 is TGTGCCAGCAGCTTCGGCGGGTATGCGCAGTACTTC.

The chain couples TRBV19 to TRBJ2-3, with TRBD2 identical over 7 bases. The CDR3 is 18 residues long. Germline V lookup: CDR1 LNHDA, CDR2 SQIVND (reference sequence). V lost 5 bases, J lost 2 bases, and 16 bases stayed unmatched. The CDR3 loop reads CASSSASGGRLYTDTQYF. The CDR3 nucleotides read TGTGCCAGTAGTTCTGCTAGCGGCGGTCGCCTCTACACAGATACGCAGTATTTT.

The CDR3 sequence is CASSLESGGLYEQYF. Here the CDR3 DNA reads TGCGCCAGCAGCTTGGAGTCGGGGGGGCTGTACGAGCAGTACTTC. The chain is built from TRBV5-1 and TRBJ2-7; 8 nucleotides line up with TRBD2. CDR1 and CDR2 (germline): SGHRS, YFSETQ. J lost 4 bases, V lost 0 bases, and 6 bases had no gene match. The CDR3 is 15 amino acids.

This chain links TRBV2 with TRBJ1-1; D perhaps matches TRBD1 (5 bases). Trimming stripped 6 bases from V and 3 bases from J, with 11 bases between. The CDR3 length is 13 residues. Germline V gene data show CDR1 as SNHLY and CDR2 as FYNNEI. CDR3 DNA sequence: TGTGCCAGCAGGGCAGGGTTCGACACTGAAGCTTTCTTT. This codes for CASRAGFDTEAFF.

The chain has TRBV5-1 and TRBJ1-4; D is ambiguous. Trimming shortened V by 0 bases and J by 6 bases, and 12 bases separated the two germline ends. Germline V gene sequence: CDR1 SGHRS, CDR2 YFSETQ. The CDR3 totals 15 residues. The CDR3: CASSLAPEQYEKLFF. The CDR3 DNA sequence: TGCGCCAGCAGCTTGGCCCCTGAGCAATATGAAAAACTGTTTTTT.

This CDR3 reads CASSVPPGTGGNYGYTF. As DNA, the CDR3 is TGTGCCAGTAGTGTCCCCCCCGGGACAGGGGGAAACTATGGCTACACCTTC. The chain recombines TRBV19 with TRBJ1-2; TRBD1 matches 11 bases. With V trimmed by 5 bases and J by 2 bases, 10 bases remained unmatched. Germline V gene sequence: CDR1 LNHDA, CDR2 SQIVND (reference sequence). The CDR3 is made up of 17 amino acids.

This sequence joins TRBV19 and TRBJ1-2, with D uncertain. The germline gives CDR1 LNHDA, CDR2 SQIVND (reference sequence). CDR3 length: 15 residues. V lost 1 base and J lost 8, with 17 bases in between. The chain's CDR3 is CASSIVDGPRGGYTF. The DNA for the CDR3 is TGTGCCAGTAGTATAGTGGATGGCCCACGGGGAGGCTACACCTTC.

CDR3 amino acids: CASSYNRGTEAFF. In DNA form, the CDR3 reads TGTGCCAGCAGTTACAACAGGGGAACTGAAGCTTTCTTT. V is TRBV12-3 or TRBV12-4 and J is TRBJ1-1; TRBD1 matches 7 bases. V was clipped by 4 bases and J by 5 bases; unmatched bases: 4. This CDR3 region has 13 residues.

This chain links TRBV11-2 with TRBJ2-5; 9 bases agree with TRBD2. The germline V gene has CDR1 SGHAT and CDR2 FQNNGV. This CDR3 spans 15 amino acids. The J segment lost 5 bases and the V segment lost 5 bases, leaving 9 bases of the junction unmatched. CDR3 region: CASSPGASGGETQYF. The CDR3 nucleotides read TGTGCCAGCAGCCCCGGGGCGAGCGGGGGGGAGACCCAGTACTTC. The full variable domain, completed using reference TRBV11-2 and TRBJ2-5, is EAGVAQSPRYKIIEKRQSVAFWCNPISGHATLYWYQQILGQGPKLLIQFQNNGVVDDSQLPKDRFSAERLKGVDSTLKIQPAKLEDSAVYLCASSPGASGGETQYFGPGTRLLVL.

For the CDR3, the DNA is TGTGCCAGCAGTACCCGGGATCCCCGGAGGAACACCATATATTTT. Translated: CASSTRDPRRNTIYF. This chain joins TRBV6-5 and TRBJ1-3; no clear D gene. Germline CDR1 and CDR2: MNHEY and SVGAGI. CDR3 length: 15 amino acids. V gave up 5 bases and J gave up 7 bases, with 18 bases separating them.